This T cell receptor beta chain emerged from a study of shared clonotypes between healthy human individuals. The study's findings and limits: Tissues were not sampled, only blood, and their repertoires likely differ.

Sequencing used immunoSEQ multiplex PCR; TCRdb keeps in-frame clones, though not all of them. This sample yields approximately 1,000,000 clones, of which 60% to 80% are seen a single time; approximately 0.95% belongs to the top ten. With respect to this clone: The antigen is undetermined. Other DNA sequences in the sample encode the same CDR3.

Germline values: CDR1 SGHRS, CDR2 YFSETQ. The length of the CDR3 is 15 residues. J gave up 5 bases and V 0 bases, and 3 bases lay outside the gene matches. Source material: memory CD4+ T cells from PBMCs. Subset in this sample: CD45RA-negative fraction. The V call is TRBV5-1, the J call TRBJ2-1; 9 nucleotides line up with TRBD2. The sequence derives from a man between 18 and 35 years old in good health. Some clones in this sample may be carry-over from other donors' samples. CDR3 sequence (DNA): TGCGCCAGCAGCTTGGGGCTAGCGGGAAACAATGAGCAGTTCTTC. Amino acids: CASSLGLAGNNEQFF.